These T cell receptor beta chains were read from a single sample in a study of T cell repertoires in cytomegalovirus infection. TCRdb passed the reads through MiXCR, listing each CDR3 protein once. This repertoire shows hundreds of thousands of distinct CDR3 sequences, about two fifths found once; its top ten account for about two fifths. Their target antigens are unknown. Source: cultured PBMCs, taken from culture after CMV antigen stimulation. The receptors shown here come from a human donor in good health (CMV status not recorded). Some clones in this sample may be carry-over from other donors' samples. The CDR3 runs from the conserved cysteine through the conserved F or W. Fields, in order: CDR3 protein, CDR3 DNA, J gene, D gene, V gene, clone size, CDR3 length. A D gene is named only where the DNA matches it firmly. Rows may omit the clone size; those that give it use once, few, many or a size class.

CDR3aa: CASSIAGRSPDEQYF; CDR3nt: TGTGCCAGTAGTATAGCAGGACGGAGTCCTGACGAGCAGTACTTC; j_gene: TRBJ2-7; d_gene: .; v_gene: TRBV19; abundance: .; len: 15
CDR3aa: CASSRTPITDTQYF; CDR3nt: TGTGCCAGCAGTCGGACTCCCATAACAGATACGCAGTATTTT; j_gene: TRBJ2-3; d_gene: .; v_gene: TRBV6-1; abundance: .; len: 14
CDR3aa: CASSYLKDSIGDEQYF; CDR3nt: TGTGCCAGCAGTTACCTCAAGGACAGTATTGGAGACGAGCAGTACTTC; j_gene: TRBJ2-7; d_gene: .; v_gene: TRBV6-1; abundance: .; len: 16
CDR3aa: CASGLLAGGPDEQFF; CDR3nt: TGTGCTAGTGGTTTGTTAGCGGGAGGGCCTGATGAGCAGTTCTTC; j_gene: TRBJ2-1; d_gene: TRBD2; v_gene: TRBV12-5; abundance: few; len: 15
CDR3aa: CASTLGRGSAVETQYF; CDR3nt: TGTGCCAGCACCCTAGGGCGGGGCTCCGCGGTAGAGACCCAGTACTTC; j_gene: TRBJ2-5; d_gene: .; v_gene: TRBV7-9; abundance: .; len: 16
CDR3aa: CASRLGPANTGELFF; CDR3nt: TGTGCCAGCAGACTGGGACCAGCAAACACCGGGGAGCTGTTTTTT; j_gene: TRBJ2-2; d_gene: .; v_gene: TRBV7-9; abundance: few; len: 15
CDR3aa: CASSLVGGREETQYF; CDR3nt: TGTGCCAGCAGCTTAGTCGGGGGACGGGAAGAGACCCAGTACTTC; j_gene: TRBJ2-5; d_gene: .; v_gene: TRBV7-9; abundance: .; len: 15
CDR3aa: CASSLAGTSGGVYEQYF; CDR3nt: TGTGCCAGCAGTTTGGCCGGGACTAGCGGGGGAGTCTACGAGCAGTACTTC; j_gene: TRBJ2-7; d_gene: TRBD2; v_gene: TRBV12-3/TRBV12-4; abundance: .; len: 17
CDR3aa: CAIKDTYEQYF; CDR3nt: TGTGCCATTAAGGACACCTACGAGCAGTACTTC; j_gene: TRBJ2-7; d_gene: .; v_gene: TRBV10-3; abundance: once; len: 11
CDR3aa: CASRAGGNQETQYF; CDR3nt: TGTGCCAGCAGAGCGGGAGGGAATCAAGAGACCCAGTACTTC; j_gene: TRBJ2-5; d_gene: TRBD2; v_gene: TRBV6-1; abundance: .; len: 14
CDR3aa: CASSLRGAEQFF; CDR3nt: TGTGCCAGCAGCTTACGAGGCGCTGAGCAGTTCTTC; j_gene: TRBJ2-1; d_gene: .; v_gene: TRBV7-4; abundance: .; len: 12
CDR3aa: CASSTPGLASDTQYF; CDR3nt: TGTGCCAGCAGCACACCGGGACTAGCGTCAGATACGCAGTATTTT; j_gene: TRBJ2-3; d_gene: TRBD2; v_gene: TRBV11-2; abundance: .; len: 15
CDR3aa: CASSLGDSTGQPQHF; CDR3nt: TGTGCCAGCAGCTTAGGGGACAGTACAGGGCAGCCCCAGCATTTT; j_gene: TRBJ1-5; d_gene: TRBD1; v_gene: TRBV7-6; abundance: few; len: 15
CDR3aa: CASSFWGLNTGELFF; CDR3nt: TGTGCCAGCAGTTTTTGGGGACTGAACACCGGGGAGCTGTTTTTT; j_gene: TRBJ2-2; d_gene: .; v_gene: TRBV12-3/TRBV12-4; abundance: .; len: 15
CDR3aa: CASSLATGGNTIYF; CDR3nt: TGCGCCAGCAGCTTGGCGACAGGGGGAAACACCATATATTTT; j_gene: TRBJ1-3; d_gene: TRBD1; v_gene: TRBV5-1; abundance: .; len: 14
CDR3aa: CASLRIGLSYEQYF; CDR3nt: TGTGCCAGCCTCAGGATAGGGCTCTCCTACGAGCAGTACTTC; j_gene: TRBJ2-7; d_gene: .; v_gene: TRBV6-1; abundance: few; len: 14
CDR3aa: CASSPMKNYGYTF; CDR3nt: TGTGCCAGCAGTCCAATGAAAAACTATGGCTACACCTTC; j_gene: TRBJ1-2; d_gene: .; v_gene: TRBV12-3/TRBV12-4; abundance: few; len: 13
CDR3aa: CASSPNDADTQYF; CDR3nt: TGTGCCAGCTCACCAAACGACGCAGATACGCAGTATTTT; j_gene: TRBJ2-3; d_gene: .; v_gene: TRBV18; abundance: few; len: 13
CDR3aa: CASSIPGDPPGELFF; CDR3nt: TGTGCCAGTAGTATCCCGGGAGACCCCCCCGGGGAGCTGTTTTTT; j_gene: TRBJ2-2; d_gene: .; v_gene: TRBV19; abundance: few; len: 15
CDR3aa: CASSQGLARSTDTQYF; CDR3nt: TGTGCCAGCAGCCAAGGACTAGCCCGAAGCACAGATACGCAGTATTTT; j_gene: TRBJ2-3; d_gene: TRBD2; v_gene: TRBV14; abundance: .; len: 16
CDR3aa: CASSIPGGPGDTQYF; CDR3nt: TGTGCCAGCAGCATCCCCGGGGGGCCTGGAGATACGCAGTATTTT; j_gene: TRBJ2-3; d_gene: .; v_gene: TRBV7-2; abundance: .; len: 15
CDR3aa: CASSLEGGPNYEQYF; CDR3nt: TGTGCCAGCAGCTTAGAAGGGGGCCCAAACTACGAGCAGTACTTC; j_gene: TRBJ2-7; d_gene: TRBD1; v_gene: TRBV7-2; abundance: few; len: 15
CDR3aa: CASRFEGAAFF; CDR3nt: TGTGCCAGCAGATTTGAGGGTGCAGCTTTCTTT; j_gene: TRBJ1-1; d_gene: .; v_gene: TRBV27; abundance: few; len: 11
CDR3aa: CASSLLAGSGYNEQFF; CDR3nt: TGTGCCAGCAGCTTATTAGCTGGAAGCGGGTACAATGAGCAGTTCTTC; j_gene: TRBJ2-1; d_gene: .; v_gene: TRBV11-3; abundance: few; len: 16
CDR3aa: CASSPRPPGLADTNTGELFF; CDR3nt: TGTGCCAGCAGCCCTAGACCTCCGGGACTAGCGGATACGAACACCGGGGAGCTGTTTTTT; j_gene: TRBJ2-2; d_gene: TRBD2; v_gene: TRBV7-2; abundance: few; len: 20
CDR3aa: CASSHTSDKNNEQFF; CDR3nt: TGTGCCAGCAGCCACACTAGCGACAAAAACAATGAGCAGTTCTTC; j_gene: TRBJ2-1; d_gene: TRBD2; v_gene: TRBV7-2; abundance: .; len: 15
CDR3aa: CASSWTGEQYF; CDR3nt: TGTGCCAGCAGTTGGACGGGCGAGCAGTACTTC; j_gene: TRBJ2-7; d_gene: .; v_gene: TRBV6-2/TRBV6-3; abundance: once; len: 11
CDR3aa: CASRPLGIRQARAEAFF; CDR3nt: TGTGCCAGCAGACCCCTCGGAATACGGCAGGCTCGAGCTGAAGCTTTCTTT; j_gene: TRBJ1-1; d_gene: .; v_gene: TRBV7-4; abundance: .; len: 17
CDR3aa: CASSLKRVSVNTEAFF; CDR3nt: TGTGCCAGCAGCTTAAAGAGGGTCTCCGTGAACACTGAAGCTTTCTTT; j_gene: TRBJ1-1; d_gene: .; v_gene: TRBV7-8; abundance: few; len: 16
CDR3aa: CASTSRSGRVGELFF; CDR3nt: TGTGCCAGCACCTCTCGTTCAGGTCGGGTCGGGGAGCTGTTTTTT; j_gene: TRBJ2-2; d_gene: .; v_gene: TRBV12-3/TRBV12-4; abundance: .; len: 15
CDR3aa: CASSIATPDLGYTF; CDR3nt: TGTGCCAGCAGTATTGCCACCCCAGACCTTGGCTACACCTTC; j_gene: TRBJ1-2; d_gene: .; v_gene: TRBV6-2/TRBV6-3; abundance: .; len: 14
CDR3aa: CASNPGTGGGETQYF; CDR3nt: TGTGCCAGCAATCCCGGGACAGGGGGCGGAGAGACCCAGTACTTC; j_gene: TRBJ2-5; d_gene: TRBD1; v_gene: TRBV7-9; abundance: few; len: 15
CDR3aa: CASTHRPFGQAQETQYF; CDR3nt: TGTGCCAGCACACACCGCCCCTTCGGACAGGCTCAAGAGACCCAGTACTTC; j_gene: TRBJ2-5; d_gene: TRBD1; v_gene: TRBV12-3/TRBV12-4; abundance: many; len: 17
CDR3aa: CSARDSAGSNTGELFF; CDR3nt: TGCAGTGCTAGAGATAGCGCCGGATCGAACACCGGGGAGCTGTTTTTT; j_gene: TRBJ2-2; d_gene: .; v_gene: TRBV20-1; abundance: .; len: 16
CDR3aa: CASSKQGANTGELFF; CDR3nt: TGTGCCAGCAGCAAACAGGGGGCGAACACCGGGGAGCTGTTTTTT; j_gene: TRBJ2-2; d_gene: TRBD1; v_gene: TRBV12-3/TRBV12-4; abundance: .; len: 15
CDR3aa: CASSLAPGRGRQPQHF; CDR3nt: TGTGCCAGCAGCTTAGCACCGGGAAGAGGTAGACAGCCCCAGCATTTT; j_gene: TRBJ1-5; d_gene: .; v_gene: TRBV7-2; abundance: few; len: 16
CDR3aa: CASSLNQGGDYGYTF; CDR3nt: TGTGCCAGCAGCTTAAATCAAGGGGGCGACTATGGCTACACCTTC; j_gene: TRBJ1-2; d_gene: TRBD1; v_gene: TRBV7-9; abundance: few; len: 15
CDR3aa: CASQRGADSPLHF; CDR3nt: TGTGCCAGCCAGCGGGGGGCGGATTCACCCCTCCACTTT; j_gene: TRBJ1-6; d_gene: .; v_gene: TRBV6-5; abundance: .; len: 13
CDR3aa: CASSPRGAGGPRTGELFF; CDR3nt: TGTGCCAGCAGCCCCCGGGGAGCGGGGGGGCCTCGCACCGGGGAGCTGTTTTTT; j_gene: TRBJ2-2; d_gene: TRBD2; v_gene: TRBV5-4; abundance: .; len: 18
CDR3aa: CASSLGAGADNEQFF; CDR3nt: TGTGCCAGCAGCTTGGGGGCAGGAGCGGACAATGAGCAGTTCTTC; j_gene: TRBJ2-1; d_gene: .; v_gene: TRBV7-6; abundance: .; len: 15
CDR3aa: CASSQDIIEQPGYTF; CDR3nt: TGCGCCAGCAGCCAAGATATAATAGAACAGCCTGGCTACACCTTC; j_gene: TRBJ1-2; d_gene: .; v_gene: TRBV4-1; abundance: .; len: 15
CDR3aa: CATSRPGSGSTDTQYF; CDR3nt: TGTGCCACCAGCAGACCCGGGAGTGGAAGCACAGATACGCAGTATTTT; j_gene: TRBJ2-3; d_gene: .; v_gene: TRBV15; abundance: .; len: 16
CDR3aa: CASSPKLPGTSGFSSYEQYF; CDR3nt: TGTGCCAGCAGCCCTAAACTTCCCGGGACTAGCGGGTTCAGCTCCTACGAGCAGTACTTC; j_gene: TRBJ2-7; d_gene: TRBD2; v_gene: TRBV7-2; abundance: .; len: 20
CDR3aa: CASRERAGHNEQFF; CDR3nt: TGTGCCAGCAGGGAGCGGGCCGGGCACAATGAGCAGTTCTTC; j_gene: TRBJ2-1; d_gene: .; v_gene: TRBV6-2/TRBV6-3; abundance: .; len: 14